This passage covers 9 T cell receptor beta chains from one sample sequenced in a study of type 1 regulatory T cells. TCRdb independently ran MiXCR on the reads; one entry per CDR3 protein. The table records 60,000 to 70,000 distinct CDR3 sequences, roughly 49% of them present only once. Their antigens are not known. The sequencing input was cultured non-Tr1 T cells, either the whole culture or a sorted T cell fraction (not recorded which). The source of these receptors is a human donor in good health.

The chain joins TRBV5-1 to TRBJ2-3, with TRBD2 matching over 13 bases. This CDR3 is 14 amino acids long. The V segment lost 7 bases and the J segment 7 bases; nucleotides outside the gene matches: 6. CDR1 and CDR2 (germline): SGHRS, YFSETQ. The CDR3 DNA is TGCGCCAGCGTGGGACTAGCGGGGTCAAATACGCAGTATTTT. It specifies CASVGLAGSNTQYF. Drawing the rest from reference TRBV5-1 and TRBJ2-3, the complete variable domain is KAGVTQTPRYLIKTRGQQVTLSCSPISGHRSVSWYQQTPGQGLQFLFEYFSETQRNKGNFPGRFSGRQFSNSRSEMNVSTLELGDSALYLCASVGLAGSNTQYFGPGTRLTVL.

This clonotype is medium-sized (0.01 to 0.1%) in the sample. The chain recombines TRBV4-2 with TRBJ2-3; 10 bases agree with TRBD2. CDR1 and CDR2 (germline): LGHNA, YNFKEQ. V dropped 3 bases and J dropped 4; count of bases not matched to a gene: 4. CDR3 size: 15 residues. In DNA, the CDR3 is TGTGCCAGCAGCCAGGGAGCGGGGGGGCCAGATACGCAGTATTTT. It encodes CASSQGAGGPDTQYF.

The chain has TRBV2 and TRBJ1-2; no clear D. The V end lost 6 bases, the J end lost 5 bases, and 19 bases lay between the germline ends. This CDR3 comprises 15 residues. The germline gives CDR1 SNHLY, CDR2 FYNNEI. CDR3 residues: CASSPSWGSEYGYTF. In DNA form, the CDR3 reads TGTGCCAGCAGCCCTAGTTGGGGATCTGAGTATGGCTACACCTTC.

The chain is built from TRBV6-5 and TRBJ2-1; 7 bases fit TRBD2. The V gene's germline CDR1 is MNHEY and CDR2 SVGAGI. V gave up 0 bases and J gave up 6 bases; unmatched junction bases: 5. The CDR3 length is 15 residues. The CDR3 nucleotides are TGTGCCAGCAGTTACTCGGGGGGGGGTATCAATGAGCAGTTCTTC. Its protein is CASSYSGGGINEQFF.

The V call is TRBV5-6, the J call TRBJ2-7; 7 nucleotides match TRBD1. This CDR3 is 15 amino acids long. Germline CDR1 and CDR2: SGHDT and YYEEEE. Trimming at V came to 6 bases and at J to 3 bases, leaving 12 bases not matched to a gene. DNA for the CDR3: TGTGCCAGCAATAGAGGGCCAACAGGGGTCTACGAGCAGTACTTC. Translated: CASNRGPTGVYEQYF.

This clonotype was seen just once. The CDR3 nucleotides are TGTGCCAGCAGCCCCTCGACAGTCGGGAACACTGAAGCTTTCTTT. This encodes CASSPSTVGNTEAFF. The chain joins TRBV7-2 to TRBJ1-1; tentatively, D is TRBD1 (5 bases). Per germline, CDR1 SGHTA and CDR2 FQGNSA. The CDR3 totals 15 residues. V was shortened by 5 bases and J by 1 base, with 14 bases between the two germline ends. Full variable domain (outside the CDR3, taken from reference TRBV7-2 and TRBJ1-1): GAGVSQSPSNKVTEKGKDVELRCDPISGHTALYWYRQSLGQGLEFLIYFQGNSAPDKSGLPSDRFSAERTGGSVSTLTIQRTQQEDSAVYLCASSPSTVGNTEAFFGQGTRLTVV.

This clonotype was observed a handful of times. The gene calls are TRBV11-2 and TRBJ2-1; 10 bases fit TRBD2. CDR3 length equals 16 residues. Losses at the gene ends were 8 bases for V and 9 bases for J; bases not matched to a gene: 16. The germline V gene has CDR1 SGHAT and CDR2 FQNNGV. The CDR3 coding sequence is TGTGCCAGCGCCTCTCTTCGAGCGGGGGGGCCGGGTGAGCAGTTCTTC. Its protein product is CASASLRAGGPGEQFF.

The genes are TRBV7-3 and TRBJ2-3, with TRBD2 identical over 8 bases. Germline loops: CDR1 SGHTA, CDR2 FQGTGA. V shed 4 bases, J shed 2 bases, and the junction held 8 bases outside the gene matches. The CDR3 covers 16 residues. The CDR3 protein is CASSSGRRGVTDTQYF. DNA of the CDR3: TGTGCCAGCAGCTCAGGGAGGCGGGGGGTCACAGATACGCAGTATTTT.

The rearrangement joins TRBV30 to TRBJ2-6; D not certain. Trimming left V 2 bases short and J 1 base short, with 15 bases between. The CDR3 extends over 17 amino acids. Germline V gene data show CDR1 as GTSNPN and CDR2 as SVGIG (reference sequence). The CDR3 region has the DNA TGTGCCTGGAGTAAAGAGATTTCGTCTTCTGGGGCCAACGTCCTGACTTTC. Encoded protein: CAWSKEISSSGANVLTF.